These T cell receptor beta chains were read from a single sample in a study of blood T cell repertoires in COVID-19. Here immunoSEQ multiplex PCR was the method, and the copy in TCRdb shows in-frame clones only, minus some. Among hundreds of thousands of clones, about 93% were seen once, and the ten largest hold approximately 3.5%. Sequences were obtained from peripheral blood. Source of these receptors: a woman in her late teens or twenties who had recovered from COVID-19. Both conserved end residues are part of each CDR3. A D gene is named only where the DNA matches it firmly. Some rows have no size entry. The others give once, few or many, or a class for an expanded clone.

abundance	d_gene	v_gene	j_gene	CDR3aa	CDR3nt
-	-	TRBV29-1	TRBJ1-3	CSVETGPSSGNTIYF	TGCAGCGTTGAAACAGGGCCGAGCTCTGGAAACACCATATATTTT
-	TRBD1	TRBV6-5	TRBJ2-3	CASSWDRRSTDTQYF	TGTGCCAGCAGTTGGGACAGACGCAGCACAGATACGCAGTATTTT
-	TRBD2	TRBV6-2/TRBV6-3	TRBJ2-2	CASSYPGLAGASTGELFF	TGTGCCAGCAGTTACCCCGGACTAGCGGGAGCATCGACCGGGGAGCTGTTTTTT
-	TRBD1	TRBV10-3	TRBJ2-3	CAISEADRPYGTDTQYF	TGTGCCATCAGTGAAGCGGACAGGCCCTATGGCACAGATACGCAGTATTTT
-	TRBD2	TRBV24-1	TRBJ2-3	CATSDSTSGMRIWDTQYF	TGTGCCACCAGTGATTCGACTAGCGGGATGAGGATTTGGGATACGCAGTATTTT
few	TRBD1	TRBV3-1/TRBV3-2	TRBJ1-4	CASSLGQGDNEKLFF	TGTGCCAGCAGCCTAGGACAGGGAGATAATGAAAAACTGTTTTTT
-	-	TRBV20-1	TRBJ2-5	CSASDPGETQYF	TGCAGTGCTAGTGACCCCGGGGAGACCCAGTACTTC
-	-	TRBV6-5	TRBJ1-4	CASSYELTSEKLFF	TGTGCCAGCAGTTACGAACTTACGAGTGAAAAACTGTTTTTT
-	-	TRBV11-2	TRBJ2-3	CASSPDLSDTQYF	TGTGCCAGCAGCCCGGACTTATCAGATACGCAGTATTTT
-	-	TRBV27	TRBJ1-2	CASRPHRTSYGYTF	TGTGCCAGCAGGCCCCACAGGACGAGCTATGGCTACACCTTC
-	TRBD2	TRBV7-2	TRBJ2-1	CASSLVFWGEGEQFF	TGTGCCAGCAGCTTAGTGTTTTGGGGGGAGGGTGAGCAGTTCTTC
-	TRBD1	TRBV10-3	TRBJ1-2	CAISEARDRGNYGYTF	TGTGCCATCAGTGAGGCGCGGGACAGGGGTAACTATGGCTACACCTTC
-	-	TRBV27	TRBJ1-2	CASSFSGNYGYTF	TGTGCCAGCAGTTTCTCGGGGAACTATGGCTACACCTTC
-	-	TRBV7-9	TRBJ2-5	CASSLAIGLSETQYF	TGTGCCAGCAGCTTAGCGATCGGACTATCCGAGACCCAGTACTTC
-	TRBD1	TRBV7-9	TRBJ2-3	CASSLGGQGAGQYF	TGTGCCAGCAGCTTGGGAGGACAGGGGGCAGGGCAGTATTTT